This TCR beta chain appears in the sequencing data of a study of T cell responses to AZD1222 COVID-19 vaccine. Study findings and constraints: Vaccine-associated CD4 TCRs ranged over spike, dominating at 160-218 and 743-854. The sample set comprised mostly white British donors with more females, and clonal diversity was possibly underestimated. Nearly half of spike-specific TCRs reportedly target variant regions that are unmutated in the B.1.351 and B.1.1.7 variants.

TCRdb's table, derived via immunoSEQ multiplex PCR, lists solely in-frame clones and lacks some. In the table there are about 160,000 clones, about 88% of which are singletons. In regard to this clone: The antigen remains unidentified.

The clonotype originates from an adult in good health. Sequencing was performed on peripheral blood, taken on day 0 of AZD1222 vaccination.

Here the CDR3 reads CASKGTDTPDTQYF. In DNA form, the CDR3 reads TGTGCCAGCAAGGGTACGGACACTCCAGATACGCAGTATTTT. The rearrangement uses TRBV9 and TRBJ2-3; TRBD1 might be the D (5 bases). Germline-derived CDR1 and CDR2 are SGDLS and YYNGEE. The CDR3 has 14 residues. Trimming left V 6 bases short and J 4 bases short, with 15 bases between.